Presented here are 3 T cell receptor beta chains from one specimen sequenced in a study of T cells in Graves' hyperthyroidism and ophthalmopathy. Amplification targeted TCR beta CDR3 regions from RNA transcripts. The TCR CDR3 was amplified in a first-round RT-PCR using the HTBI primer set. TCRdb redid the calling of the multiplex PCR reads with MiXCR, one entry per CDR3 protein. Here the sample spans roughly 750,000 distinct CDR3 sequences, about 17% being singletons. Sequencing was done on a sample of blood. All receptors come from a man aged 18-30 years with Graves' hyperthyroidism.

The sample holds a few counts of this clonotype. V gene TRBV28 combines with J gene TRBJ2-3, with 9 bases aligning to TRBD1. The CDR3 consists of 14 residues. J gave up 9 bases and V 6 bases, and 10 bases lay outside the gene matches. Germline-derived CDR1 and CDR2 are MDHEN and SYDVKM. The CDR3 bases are TGTGCCAGCAGACCGGGACAGGGAGGTCGGACGCAGTATTTT. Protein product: CASRPGQGGRTQYF.

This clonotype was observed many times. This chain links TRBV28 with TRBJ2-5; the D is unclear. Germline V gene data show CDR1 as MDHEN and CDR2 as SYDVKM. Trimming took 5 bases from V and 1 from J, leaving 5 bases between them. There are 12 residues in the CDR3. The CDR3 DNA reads TGTGCCAGCAGTAAGGGCCAAGAGACCCAGTACTTC. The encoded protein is CASSKGQETQYF.

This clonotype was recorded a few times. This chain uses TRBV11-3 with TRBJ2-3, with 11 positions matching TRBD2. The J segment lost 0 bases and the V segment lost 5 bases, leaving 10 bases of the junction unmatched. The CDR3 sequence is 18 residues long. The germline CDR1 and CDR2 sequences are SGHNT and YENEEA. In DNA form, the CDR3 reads TGTGCCAGCAGCCTCGGGACTAGCGGAGCCTTCAGCACAGATACGCAGTATTTT. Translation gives CASSLGTSGAFSTDTQYF.